The rows below give T cell receptor beta chains drawn from one sample of a study of T cell responses to AZD1222 COVID-19 vaccine. Sequencing used immunoSEQ multiplex PCR; TCRdb keeps in-frame clones, though not all of them. The sample lists 150,000 to 200,000 clones; roughly nine tenths were seen once. This specimen was peripheral blood, taken 28 days after the second AZD1222 dose. Receptors were obtained from an adult who received the AZD1222 COVID-19 vaccine. The CDR3 runs from the conserved cysteine through the conserved F or W. The D gene is left open where the match is weak. Clone size appears in some rows only: once, few, many, or a class for an expanded clone.

clone_size: NA
j_call: TRBJ2-2
cdr3_length: 14
d_call: NA
v_call: TRBV18
cdr3_aa: CASSPGDSGGELFF
cdr3_nt: TGTGCCAGCTCACCTGGGGATTCCGGCGGGGAGCTGTTTTTT

clone_size: NA
j_call: TRBJ1-6
cdr3_length: 13
d_call: NA
v_call: TRBV6-5
cdr3_aa: CASSYSGNSPLHF
cdr3_nt: TGTGCCAGCAGTTACTCCGGCAATTCACCCCTCCACTTT

clone_size: NA
j_call: TRBJ2-3
cdr3_length: 14
d_call: NA
v_call: TRBV6-2/TRBV6-3
cdr3_aa: CASSYDVGPDTQYF
cdr3_nt: TGTGCCAGCAGTTACGACGTTGGACCAGATACGCAGTATTTT

clone_size: NA
j_call: TRBJ2-1
cdr3_length: 14
d_call: NA
v_call: TRBV5-4
cdr3_aa: CASSSGTLYNEQFF
cdr3_nt: TGTGCCAGCAGCTCCGGGACTTTATACAATGAGCAGTTCTTC

clone_size: NA
j_call: TRBJ1-5
cdr3_length: 16
d_call: TRBD1
v_call: TRBV6-1
cdr3_aa: CASSVAGGAGNQPQHF
cdr3_nt: TGTGCCAGCAGTGTAGCAGGGGGCGCGGGGAATCAGCCCCAGCATTTT

clone_size: NA
j_call: TRBJ1-4
cdr3_length: 12
d_call: NA
v_call: TRBV11-2
cdr3_aa: CASSPPQGRLFF
cdr3_nt: TGTGCCAGCAGCCCCCCTCAGGGCAGACTGTTTTTT

clone_size: NA
j_call: TRBJ1-2
cdr3_length: 15
d_call: TRBD1
v_call: TRBV30
cdr3_aa: CAWSPGQGGRYGYTF
cdr3_nt: TGTGCCTGGAGCCCCGGACAGGGGGGGAGGTATGGCTACACCTTC

clone_size: NA
j_call: TRBJ2-1
cdr3_length: 17
d_call: NA
v_call: TRBV7-3
cdr3_aa: CASSPLGLSYTYNEQFF
cdr3_nt: TGTGCCAGCAGCCCTTTGGGACTTTCTTACACCTACAATGAGCAGTTCTTC

clone_size: NA
j_call: TRBJ1-2
cdr3_length: 11
d_call: NA
v_call: TRBV20-1
cdr3_aa: CSALTTRGYTF
cdr3_nt: TGCAGTGCCTTAACCACACGTGGCTACACCTTC

clone_size: NA
j_call: TRBJ2-3
cdr3_length: 12
d_call: NA
v_call: TRBV19
cdr3_aa: CASSPFEDTQYF
cdr3_nt: TGTGCCAGTAGTCCCTTCGAAGATACGCAGTATTTT

clone_size: NA
j_call: TRBJ2-5
cdr3_length: 15
d_call: NA
v_call: TRBV6-5
cdr3_aa: CASSQLLGRQETQYF
cdr3_nt: TGTGCCAGCAGTCAACTCCTAGGGAGGCAAGAGACCCAGTACTTC

clone_size: NA
j_call: TRBJ2-5
cdr3_length: 15
d_call: NA
v_call: TRBV6-5
cdr3_aa: CASSPLGSGEETQYF
cdr3_nt: TGTGCCAGCAGCCCCCTGGGGTCTGGTGAAGAGACCCAGTACTTC

clone_size: few
j_call: TRBJ1-3
cdr3_length: 17
d_call: TRBD1
v_call: TRBV11-2
cdr3_aa: CASSSPDRGLSGNTIYF
cdr3_nt: TGTGCCAGCAGCTCCCCGGACAGGGGACTCTCTGGAAACACCATATATTTT

clone_size: NA
j_call: TRBJ1-5
cdr3_length: 14
d_call: NA
v_call: TRBV5-6
cdr3_aa: CASSFGPRTRPQHF
cdr3_nt: TGTGCCAGCAGCTTCGGGCCTCGGACCCGGCCCCAGCATTTT

clone_size: once
j_call: TRBJ2-3
cdr3_length: 16
d_call: TRBD2
v_call: TRBV7-9
cdr3_aa: CASSSRAGTSGDTQYF
cdr3_nt: TGTGCCAGCAGCTCCAGGGCCGGGACTAGCGGCGATACGCAGTATTTT

clone_size: once
j_call: TRBJ2-7
cdr3_length: 14
d_call: TRBD1
v_call: TRBV27
cdr3_aa: CASSLDGQGYEQYF
cdr3_nt: TGTGCCAGCAGTTTAGATGGACAGGGCTACGAGCAGTACTTC

clone_size: NA
j_call: TRBJ2-7
cdr3_length: 15
d_call: NA
v_call: TRBV3-1/TRBV3-2
cdr3_aa: CASSQDLRVSYEQYF
cdr3_nt: TGTGCCAGCAGCCAAGATTTGAGGGTCTCCTACGAGCAGTACTTC

clone_size: NA
j_call: TRBJ1-6
cdr3_length: 17
d_call: NA
v_call: TRBV21-1
cdr3_aa: CASSRTDGSSKNSPLHF
cdr3_nt: TGTGCCAGCAGCCGCACGGACGGAAGTAGCAAAAATTCACCCCTCCACTTT

clone_size: NA
j_call: TRBJ1-1
cdr3_length: 15
d_call: NA
v_call: TRBV19
cdr3_aa: CASSPSSGGNTEAFF
cdr3_nt: TGTGCCAGTAGTCCGTCATCGGGGGGGAACACTGAAGCTTTCTTT

clone_size: NA
j_call: TRBJ2-2
cdr3_length: 15
d_call: TRBD2
v_call: TRBV19
cdr3_aa: CASRAGRGNTGELFF
cdr3_nt: TGTGCCAGTAGAGCGGGACGGGGGAACACCGGGGAGCTGTTTTTT

clone_size: NA
j_call: TRBJ1-2
cdr3_length: 12
d_call: NA
v_call: TRBV27
cdr3_aa: CASSSGGIGYTF
cdr3_nt: TGTGCCAGCAGTTCAGGAGGGATTGGCTACACCTTC

clone_size: NA
j_call: TRBJ1-1
cdr3_length: 17
d_call: TRBD1
v_call: TRBV11-2
cdr3_aa: CASSYSQGWGVNTEAFF
cdr3_nt: TGTGCCAGCAGCTACTCACAGGGGTGGGGGGTGAACACTGAAGCTTTCTTT

clone_size: NA
j_call: TRBJ2-7
cdr3_length: 12
d_call: NA
v_call: TRBV10-3
cdr3_aa: CAISPVNYEQYF
cdr3_nt: TGTGCCATCAGTCCAGTTAACTACGAGCAGTACTTC

clone_size: NA
j_call: TRBJ2-1
cdr3_length: 17
d_call: TRBD2
v_call: TRBV18
cdr3_aa: CASSPPRTSGSGDEQFF
cdr3_nt: TGTGCCAGCTCGCCACCAAGGACTAGCGGGAGTGGGGATGAGCAGTTCTTC

clone_size: NA
j_call: TRBJ2-1
cdr3_length: 16
d_call: TRBD2
v_call: TRBV5-4
cdr3_aa: CASSLGAGGRLYEQFF
cdr3_nt: TGTGCCAGCAGCTTGGGCGCGGGCGGGAGGTTATATGAGCAGTTCTTC

clone_size: once
j_call: TRBJ1-1
cdr3_length: 14
d_call: NA
v_call: TRBV27
cdr3_aa: CASSSGNMNTEAFF
cdr3_nt: TGTGCCAGCAGTTCAGGGAACATGAACACTGAAGCTTTCTTT

clone_size: NA
j_call: TRBJ1-6
cdr3_length: 12
d_call: NA
v_call: TRBV21-1
cdr3_aa: CASNPGGPPLHF
cdr3_nt: TGTGCCAGCAACCCTGGGGGCCCTCCCCTCCACTTT

clone_size: NA
j_call: TRBJ1-2
cdr3_length: 13
d_call: TRBD1
v_call: TRBV7-9
cdr3_aa: CASSATGRYGYTF
cdr3_nt: TGTGCCAGCAGCGCGACAGGGCGCTATGGCTACACCTTC

clone_size: NA
j_call: TRBJ1-4
cdr3_length: 14
d_call: TRBD1
v_call: TRBV7-2
cdr3_aa: CASSLQGADEKLFF
cdr3_nt: TGTGCCAGCAGCTTACAGGGGGCGGATGAAAAACTGTTTTTT

clone_size: NA
j_call: TRBJ1-2
cdr3_length: 16
d_call: TRBD1
v_call: TRBV18
cdr3_aa: CASSPGGQGLDYGYTF
cdr3_nt: TGTGCCAGCTCACCGGGTGGACAGGGGCTCGACTATGGCTACACCTTC

clone_size: NA
j_call: TRBJ1-1
cdr3_length: 14
d_call: NA
v_call: TRBV30
cdr3_aa: CAWSVPQGRAEAFF
cdr3_nt: TGTGCCTGGAGTGTACCCCAGGGAAGGGCTGAAGCTTTCTTT

clone_size: NA
j_call: TRBJ1-1
cdr3_length: 14
d_call: NA
v_call: TRBV5-6
cdr3_aa: CASSPTGANTEAFF
cdr3_nt: TGTGCCAGCAGCCCTACGGGGGCGAACACTGAAGCTTTCTTT

clone_size: NA
j_call: TRBJ1-2
cdr3_length: 13
d_call: NA
v_call: TRBV7-3
cdr3_aa: CASSQDFGGGYTF
cdr3_nt: TGTGCCAGCAGCCAGGACTTTGGCGGTGGCTACACCTTC

clone_size: few
j_call: TRBJ2-1
cdr3_length: 17
d_call: NA
v_call: TRBV3-1/TRBV3-2
cdr3_aa: CASSPRLVASSYNEQFF
cdr3_nt: TGTGCCAGCAGCCCTAGACTAGTAGCCAGCTCCTACAATGAGCAGTTCTTC

clone_size: NA
j_call: TRBJ2-1
cdr3_length: 13
d_call: NA
v_call: TRBV5-4
cdr3_aa: CASSYPPGNEQFF
cdr3_nt: TGTGCCAGCAGCTACCCGCCGGGCAATGAGCAGTTCTTC

clone_size: NA
j_call: TRBJ2-1
cdr3_length: 12
d_call: NA
v_call: TRBV6-2/TRBV6-3
cdr3_aa: CASSDPSVEQFF
cdr3_nt: TGTGCCAGCAGCGATCCTAGCGTCGAGCAGTTCTTC

clone_size: NA
j_call: TRBJ1-1
cdr3_length: 14
d_call: NA
v_call: TRBV5-4
cdr3_aa: CASSLLGQNTEAFF
cdr3_nt: TGTGCCAGCAGCCTGCTGGGGCAGAACACTGAAGCTTTCTTT

clone_size: NA
j_call: TRBJ2-2
cdr3_length: 13
d_call: NA
v_call: TRBV5-6
cdr3_aa: CASSLVSTGELFF
cdr3_nt: TGTGCCAGCAGCTTGGTATCTACCGGGGAGCTGTTTTTT

clone_size: NA
j_call: TRBJ1-4
cdr3_length: 15
d_call: NA
v_call: TRBV18
cdr3_aa: CASSPGGSTNEKLFF
cdr3_nt: TGTGCCAGCTCACCAGGGGGGAGCACTAATGAAAAACTGTTTTTT

clone_size: NA
j_call: TRBJ2-7
cdr3_length: 15
d_call: NA
v_call: TRBV27
cdr3_aa: CASSLSPGPSYEQYF
cdr3_nt: TGTGCCAGCAGTTTATCCCCAGGGCCCTCGTACGAGCAGTACTTC

clone_size: NA
j_call: TRBJ1-5
cdr3_length: 17
d_call: TRBD1
v_call: TRBV6-2/TRBV6-3
cdr3_aa: CASNPITGGYRNQPQHF
cdr3_nt: TGTGCCAGCAACCCGATCACAGGGGGATATCGCAATCAGCCCCAGCATTTT

clone_size: NA
j_call: TRBJ1-2
cdr3_length: 16
d_call: NA
v_call: TRBV5-6
cdr3_aa: CASSLGQTLKPYGYTF
cdr3_nt: TGTGCCAGCAGCTTGGGACAGACCTTAAAACCCTATGGCTACACCTTC

clone_size: NA
j_call: TRBJ1-6
cdr3_length: 16
d_call: TRBD1
v_call: TRBV7-8
cdr3_aa: CASSPTGTARKRGLHF
cdr3_nt: TGTGCCAGCAGCCCAACCGGGACAGCCAGAAAGAGGGGCCTCCACTTT

clone_size: NA
j_call: TRBJ1-5
cdr3_length: 12
d_call: NA
v_call: TRBV6-5
cdr3_aa: CATSDRSLSQHF
cdr3_nt: TGTGCCACCTCCGACCGTAGTCTCAGCCAGCATTTT